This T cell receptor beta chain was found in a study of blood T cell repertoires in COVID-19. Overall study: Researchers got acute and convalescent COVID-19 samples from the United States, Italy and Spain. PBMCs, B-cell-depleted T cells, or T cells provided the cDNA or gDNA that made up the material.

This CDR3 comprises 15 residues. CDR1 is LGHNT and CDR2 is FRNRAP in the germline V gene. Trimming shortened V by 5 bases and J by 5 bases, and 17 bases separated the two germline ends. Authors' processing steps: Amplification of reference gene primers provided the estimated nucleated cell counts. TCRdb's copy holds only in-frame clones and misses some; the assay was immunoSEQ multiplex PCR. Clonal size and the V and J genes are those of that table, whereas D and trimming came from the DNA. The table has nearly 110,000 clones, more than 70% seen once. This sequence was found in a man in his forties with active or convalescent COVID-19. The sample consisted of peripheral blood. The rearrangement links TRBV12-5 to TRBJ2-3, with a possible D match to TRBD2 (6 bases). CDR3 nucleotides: TGTGCTAGTGGTCCGGGATACGGGAGTGGAGATACGCAGTATTTT. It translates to CASGPGYGSGDTQYF.